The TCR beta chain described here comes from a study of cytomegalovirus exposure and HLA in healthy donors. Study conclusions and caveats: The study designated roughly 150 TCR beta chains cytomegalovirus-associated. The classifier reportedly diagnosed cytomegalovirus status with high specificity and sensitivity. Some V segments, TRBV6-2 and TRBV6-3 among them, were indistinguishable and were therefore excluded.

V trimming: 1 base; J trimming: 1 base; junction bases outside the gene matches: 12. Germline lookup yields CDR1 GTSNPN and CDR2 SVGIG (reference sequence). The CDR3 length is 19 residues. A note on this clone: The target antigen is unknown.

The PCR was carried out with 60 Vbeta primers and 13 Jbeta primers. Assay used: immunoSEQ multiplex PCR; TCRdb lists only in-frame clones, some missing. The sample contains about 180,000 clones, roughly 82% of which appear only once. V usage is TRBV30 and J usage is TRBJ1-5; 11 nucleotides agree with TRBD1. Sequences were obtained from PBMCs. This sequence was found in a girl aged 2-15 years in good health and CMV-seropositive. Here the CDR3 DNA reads TGTGCCTGGAGTGCCTCCTGGACAGGGGGCATTCGAAGCAATCAGCCCCAGCATTTT. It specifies CAWSASWTGGIRSNQPQHF.